The count of the clone carrying this T cell receptor beta chain is one. The data originate from a study of T cell responses to AZD1222 COVID-19 vaccine. Deletions cut 0 bases from V and 6 bases from J, with 11 bases between. Germline CDR1 and CDR2: MNHEY and SVGAGI. This CDR3 spans 14 amino acids. Profiled with immunoSEQ multiplex PCR; TCRdb holds only in-frame clones, not every one. This table has some 120,000 clones, about 90% appearing once. Sequenced here: peripheral blood, sampled on day 0 of AZD1222 vaccination. V and J are TRBV6-5 and TRBJ1-2; perhaps TRBD1 as D (6 bases). The TCR was taken from an adult in good health. The DNA of the CDR3 is TGTGCCAGCAGTTACTCTTCAGGGGAGAATGGCTACACCTTC. This gives the protein CASSYSSGENGYTF.